The clone carrying this TCR beta chain was counted a few times. Treatment: oral pan-JAK inhibitor, 5-10 mg twice daily. The ends lost 4 bases at V and 4 bases at J; junction bases unmatched: 0. In germline, CDR1 is GTSNPN, CDR2 SVGIG (reference sequence). This CDR3 has 11 amino acids. The record originates from a study of CD8+ T cells in alopecia areata. Extracted RNA was reverse transcribed into cDNA, the sequencing template. Produced via immunoSEQ multiplex PCR; TCRdb's table is partial and in-frame only. This sample has over 100,000 clones, with around 53% found just once. Sequencing used CD4+ T cells sorted from blood, obtained at week 4, from a patient treated with tofacitinib. The rearrangement uses TRBV30 and TRBJ1-1, with TRBD1 matching over 7 bases. The TCR sequence derives from a human donor with alopecia areata. In nucleotides, the CDR3 is TGTGCCTGGAACAGGGGCACTGAAGCTTTCTTT. It specifies CAWNRGTEAFF.